This T cell receptor beta chain is from a study of cytomegalovirus exposure and HLA in healthy donors (dated 2017 in TCRdb). Looking at the study overall: In an earlier analysis of about 560 of the donors, less than 350 Gb of sequence data and approximately 120 million unique TCR beta sequences from roughly 200 million T cells were reported. The later analysis used no new phenotypic data to find candidate immune exposures, relying instead on TCR beta sequences and their occurrence across donors. Alongside the repertoire data, information on donor age, sex, ethnicity and CMV serostatus was compiled. A later analysis re-examined previously published TCR beta repertoires from roughly 650 donors and added high-resolution HLA genotyping to investigate patterns of TCR occurrence. Five DR-DQ haplotypes were treated as single units for association and clustering because of strong linkage in the cohort. In a later genetic analysis, genome-wide SNP genotypes for about three fifths of the roughly 670 donors were used, and that subset was treated as a discovery cohort. Along with the approximately 700-subject first cohort, a separate validation cohort of about 110 different subjects was used. The T cell repertoires of under 700 subjects were profiled by immunosequencing and related to cytomegalovirus serostatus. Every repertoire in the discovery cohort had been generated on one and the same sequencing platform. An earlier analysis of about 620 of the donors applied high-throughput TCR beta sequencing to assess whether each TCR beta V gene segment acted as functional or pseudogenic. An early release that covered more than 550 HLA-typed donors contained approximately 300 gigabases of sequencing data and 85 million to 100 million unique TCR sequences. Across 398 genotyped donors of the cohort, an average of about 220,000 unique TCR beta nucleotide sequences per donor were sequenced, and roughly 20% of those sequences were non-productive. Typing coverage differed by locus: A, B, C, DRB1 and DQB1 were typed in roughly 620-630 donors, DQA1 in approximately 520, DPA1 in over 600, and DPB1 in roughly 470. Of the roughly 410 genotyped donors, less than 90% were placed in the genetic ancestry cluster associated with self-reported Caucasian donors. To predict cytomegalovirus infection status, the study brought together high-throughput TCR immunosequencing, statistical association of individual TCRs with disease status, and machine learning. Both class I and class II loci were covered by HLA typing, at four-digit resolution. The study aimed to test whether signatures of past pathogen exposure could be identified by cataloging public T cell receptors. The paper's findings and limits, for the study overall: Because the 87-base-pair reads could not distinguish some IMGT-functional V segments, including TRBV6-2 and TRBV6-3, those segments were excluded. Only TCR beta chains were sequenced in this cohort, and the absence of alpha or paired-chain data limited detectable features. For the cohort, immune exposure information was limited to CMV serostatus. A later analysis found that TCR association rates varied across HLA loci, with DRB1 alleles showing the most associated TCRs and HLA-C alleles the fewest. In a later analysis, most CMV-associated TCR beta chains were found to appear HLA-restricted, with HLA associations seemingly driven largely by CMV exposure. A later analysis reported that several top co-occurrence clusters appeared linked to parvovirus B19, influenza, CMV and Epstein-Barr virus. In a later genetic analysis, a missense DCLRE1C variant was associated with V-gene and J-gene trimming of TCR beta chains, and the association was replicated in an independent cohort. When HLA alleles, especially DR and DQ, strongly co-occurred, attributing TCR associations to individual alleles was difficult. The presence/absence analyses assumed that sequencing depth was roughly uniform across donors, and that assumption may not be true. The earlier analysis of a few hundred of the donors excluded 15 to 20 rarely observed V segments, including chromosome 9 orphons, because counts were too low. A later analysis found that HLA-associated TCR beta chains were more clonally expanded and had lower generation probabilities than equally common non-associated chains. Because HLA typing was missing for some donors at each locus, association tests included only the typed subset. The classifier was reported to diagnose cytomegalovirus status with high specificity and sensitivity in both the original and validation cohorts. According to the authors, the approach could potentially be generalized to other disease states and immunological phenotypes. A cluster of highly shared sequence variants was judged likely to be a technical artifact of the sequencing pipeline. A further reported finding was that TCR beta sequences accurately predicted the HLA-A and HLA-B alleles for most subjects in the first cohort. While some public TCRs were present in many individuals, most TCR sequences turned up only very rarely across donors. In the study, around 160 TCR beta chains were listed as associated with cytomegalovirus. In vitro tests confirmed that three of the cytomegalovirus-associated TCR beta chains recognize cytomegalovirus antigens. Compared with the approximately 670-donor mean, donors in an Asian-associated ancestry cluster had fewer N-insertions in productive TCRs, according to a later genetic analysis. At a false discovery rate of 0.05, a later analysis linked under 20,000 TCR beta sequences to specific HLA alleles. An earlier analysis of approximately 540 of the donors showed that most TCR beta V segments appeared in productive rearrangements either about 90% or about 30% of the time, which broadly matched IMGT annotations. Linkage disequilibrium might explain the correlated functional status among segregating V segments, but an unknown experimental factor could not be ruled out.

Remarks on this clone: Which antigen it targets is not known. Base qualities are missing; no much larger clone stands one base away.

The receptor library was made with the immunoSEQ multiplex PCR assay. For the multiplex PCR, a mixture combining 60 forward primers for TCR Vbeta segments and 13 reverse primers for TCR Jbeta segments was used. Amplification of the CDR3 region of rearranged TCR beta genes was performed with a multiplex PCR assay on genomic DNA. Amplified TCR beta libraries were sequenced as 87-base-pair reads on the Illumina HiSeq System. From the authors' description of their analysis: A later analysis counted 75 million to 100 million unique TCR beta chains across the 666 repertoires, and roughly 10 million of these chains were shared by at least two donors. A nearest-neighbor algorithm error-corrected the raw reads and collapsed the reads into unique sequences, merging closely related sequences to remove PCR and sequencing errors. To assign V, D and J gene segments, CDR3 sequences were aligned to IMGT reference sequences. For a sequence to be retained, a match of at least six nucleotides was required to both a V gene segment and a J gene segment. A rearrangement was called productive if the CDR3 had no stop codons and remained in frame with V and J, and every other rearrangement was called non-productive. CDR3 was defined by IMGT convention, running from the second conserved V-encoded cysteine to the conserved J-encoded phenylalanine. In an earlier analysis of around 570 of the donors, sequences lacking an unambiguous match to a single V gene segment were excluded. In an earlier analysis of 587 of the donors, V segments were called functional above 56.7% productive rearrangements and were called segregating when the between-donor standard deviation exceeded 5%. To diagnose cytomegalovirus status from the catalog of TCR beta chain sequences, a statistical classification framework was built. In a later analysis, V and J genes were assigned by comparing TCR nucleotide sequences against IMGT/GENE-DB human TR gene sequences. In a later analysis, CDR3 sequences and most-parsimonious VDJ recombination scenarios were assigned using the TCRdist pipeline. In a later analysis, every TCR beta chain was defined by the combination of its CDR3 amino acid sequence and its V-gene family, and reads without a unique V-gene family were dropped. A later analysis removed roughly 590 highly shared, low-generation-probability nucleotide sequences to deal with suspected cross-contamination and a sequencing artifact. In a later analysis, a clonal expansion index for each public chain was calculated from normalized within-repertoire ranks of inferred template counts. Generation probabilities in a later analysis came from a VDJ recombination model fitted to out-of-frame rearrangements, and those results were checked against IGoR. Hypergeometric tests were used in a later analysis to score TCR-TCR, TCR-HLA and TCR-CMV co-occurrence, with a repertoire-size bias correction applied to the TCR pairs. A later analysis estimated false discovery rates by permuting HLA or CMV assignments 20 times. In a later analysis, co-occurring TCRs were grouped with DBSCAN, and TCRdist sequence similarity was added when clustering was performed within HLA-allele-positive subsets. Repertoires with fewer than 30,000 or more than 120,000 public chains, plus five repertoires with anomalous nucleotide sharing, were excluded from co-occurrence clustering. TCRdb's version of the immuneACCESS table is confined to in-frame rearrangements and falls short of the full clone set. An unresolved V gene accounts for under half of the shortfall where checked; the remainder is of unknown origin. The V and J calls and clone size come from that table; D and trimming were worked out from the DNA. In all, the sample holds about 190,000 clones, and over 70% of those were seen once. The ten largest clones add up to 3% to 3.5% of the sample.

The cohort comprised under 700 healthy bone marrow donors. Cohort members were all nominally healthy when sampled, although unrecorded immune exposures were likely present. The donor tested CMV seropositive, placing the donor among the roughly 300 seropositive members of the cohort. Each donor provided a peripheral blood sample, and peripheral blood mononuclear cells were used for TCR beta sequencing. Genomic DNA was extracted from the blood cell samples with the Qiagen DNeasy Blood Extraction Kit. V lost 0 bases and J lost 4 bases; the stretch between them is 7 bases long. From the cysteine through the phenylalanine, the CDR3 covers 13 amino acids. Left in the record is the CDR3 DNA by itself, 39 bases read in frame from the first base. CDR1 MNHEY and CDR2 SMNVEV are derived from the germline V gene (reference sequence).

The chain is assembled from TRBV27 and TRBJ2-7; matching of 6 bases hints at TRBD2 as the D gene. The sequence derives from a woman in her twenties or thirties in good health and CMV-seropositive. Sequencing was performed on PBMCs. CDR3 loop: CASSLSEGYEQYF. The DNA is as follows: TGTGCCAGCAGTTTATCGGAGGGATACGAGCAGTACTTC.